This TCR beta chain appears in the sequencing data of a study of blood T cells in healthy people across ages. The use of a sample-barcoded 5' primer and a J-beta primer mix characterized a second PCR of about 6 to 12 cycles. Each CDR3 protein gets one entry after TCRdb re-called the 5' RACE reads with MiXCR. The table lists over 600,000 distinct CDR3 sequences, around 50% of them singletons. Germline values: CDR1 LGHNA, CDR2 YNFKEQ. With V trimmed by 1 base and J by 8 bases, 13 bases remained unmatched. The CDR3 extends over 16 amino acids. This receptor was obtained from a man aged 35-49 years in good health. This sequence joins TRBV4-2 and TRBJ1-2, with 7 positions matching TRBD1. The sequencing sample was made of blood. The DNA for the CDR3 is TGTGCCAGCAGCCAAGTCGTTCAGGGGGGGCTTGGAGGCTACACCTTC. The encoded protein is CASSQVVQGGLGGYTF.